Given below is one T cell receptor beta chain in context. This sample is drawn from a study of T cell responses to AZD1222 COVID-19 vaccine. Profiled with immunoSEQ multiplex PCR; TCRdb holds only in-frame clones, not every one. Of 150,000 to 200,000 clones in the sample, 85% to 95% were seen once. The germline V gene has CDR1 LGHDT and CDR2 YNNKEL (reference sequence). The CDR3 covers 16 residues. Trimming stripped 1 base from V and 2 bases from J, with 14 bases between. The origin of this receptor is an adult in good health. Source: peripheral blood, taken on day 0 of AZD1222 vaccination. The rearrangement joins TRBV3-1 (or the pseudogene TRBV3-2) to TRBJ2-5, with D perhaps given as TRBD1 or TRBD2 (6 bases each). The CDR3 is CASSQGGGGPQETQYF. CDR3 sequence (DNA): TGTGCCAGCAGCCAAGGCGGAGGGGGACCTCAAGAGACCCAGTACTTC.